The T cell receptor beta chain described here comes from a study of T cell clonotyping in hematopoietic cell transplantation. Overall study results and limits: Few recipient clonotypes overlapped donors; over 97% were de novo at given depth. After transplant, recipient diversity fell while pathologically expanded clonotypes grew through day 180. Broader posttransplant TCR repertoire diversity was predicted by graft donor and pretransplant recipient Inverse Simpson Index values.

Concerning this clone itself: Antigen specificity is unknown.

Recipient blood drawn about 28 days pretransplant and days 30, 100, 180 after. Data came from immunoSEQ multiplex PCR; TCRdb stores just in-frame clones and leaves some out. The top ten clones hold approximately 15% of a sample with approximately 11,000 clones, roughly 89% of them seen once. V lost 1 base and J lost 7, with 6 bases in between. The germline V gene has CDR1 SGHDT and CDR2 YYEEEE. The CDR3 is 11 residues long. This clonotype was sampled from a female patient in her 60s who had an allogeneic stem cell transplant from an unrelated donor, so the T cells may come from the graft donor. Some clones in this sample may be carry-over from other donors' samples. The chain has TRBV5-6 and TRBJ2-7; D gene unclear. Sequencing used PBMCs, obtained 100 days after allogeneic stem cell transplant. For the CDR3, the DNA is TGTGCCAGCAGCTTGACTGGGGAGCAGTACTTC. Translation: CASSLTGEQYF.